This TCR beta chain is drawn from a study of a mutant IDH1 vaccine in newly diagnosed glioma. Whole-study findings and limits: Apparently unrelated to pseudoprogression were changes in the top peripheral T cell clonotypes.

In the case of this clone: Its target is unknown.

TCRdb keeps only in-frame clones here, not all; method: immunoSEQ multiplex PCR. The sample has around 50,000 clones; about 90% are singletons. This CDR3 has 14 residues. V shed 3 bases and J shed 2 bases, with 8 bases lying between them. Germline V lookup: CDR1 LNHDA, CDR2 SQIVND (reference sequence). Time point meaning: week 5, during vaccination. All doses held 300 ug of mutant IDH1 20-mer peptide, with topical imiquimod. This rearrangement joins TRBV19 to TRBJ1-3; D is perhaps TRBD1 (5 bases). This sequence was found in a woman aged 40 to 50 with glioma. Source: PBMCs, taken from a glioma patient whose treatment included an IDH1 peptide vaccine. CDR3 residues: CASSIGGPGNTIYF. The CDR3 DNA is TGTGCCAGTAGTATCGGGGGACCTGGAAACACCATATATTTT.